The TCR beta chain described here comes from a study of blood T cell repertoires in COVID-19. About the study: Acute-phase and convalescent COVID-19 samples originated in the United States, Italy and Spain. From T cells, B-cell-depleted T cells, or PBMCs came the material, which was cDNA or gDNA.

CDR1 is SGHTS, CDR2 YDEGEE, per germline. The CDR3 is 15 residues long. Trimming took 3 bases from V and 4 from J; bases not matched to a gene: 5. In the original processing: Amplified reference gene primers provided the basis for estimating nucleated cell counts. Assay used: immunoSEQ multiplex PCR; TCRdb lists only in-frame clones, some missing. V and J calls and clone size are as listed in that table; D and trimming were resolved from the DNA. Counted here are around 280,000 clones, about nine tenths occurring once; the ten biggest clones make up about 2.2%. Sequencing was done on a sample of peripheral blood. The clonotype comes from a woman between 50 and 59 years old who had recovered from COVID-19. This chain uses TRBV5-8 with TRBJ1-5, with 9 bases identical to TRBD1. In DNA, the CDR3 is TGTGCCAGCAGCTCGGGACAGGGAGGAAATCAGCCCCAGCATTTT. It is translated as CASSSGQGGNQPQHF.